This entry lists 5 T cell receptor beta chains sequenced from one sample in a study of OX40 agonist ivuxolimab in advanced cancers. Library preparation was by the immunoSEQ multiplex PCR assay. What TCRdb holds here is the immuneACCESS table cut down to in-frame rearrangements. Part of the clones is not present; checked against another copy, under half of the missing clones reflect an unresolved V gene, and the others are unexplained. The sample includes 60,000 or so clones, with approximately 92% observed a single time. The ten largest clones add up to around 12% of the sample. The sequences come from CD4+ or CD8+ T cells sorted from blood, collected in a trial of the OX40 agonist ivuxolimab. Receptors were obtained from an adult with an advanced solid tumor such as melanoma, head and neck, liver or kidney cancer.

This chain joins TRBV27 and TRBJ1-1; TRBD1 is a possible D gene (6 bases). V was clipped by 5 bases and J by 0 bases, with 16 bases between them. The length of the CDR3 is 16 residues. Germline CDR1 is MNHEY and CDR2 is SMNVEV (reference sequence). Written as DNA, the CDR3 is TGTGCCAGCAGTGGACGCCCTGGGACAATGAACACTGAAGCTTTCTTT. It encodes CASSGRPGTMNTEAFF.

This clone has more than one count but fewer than ten. Other nucleotide sequences from this sample produce the same CDR3. The chain is built from TRBV30 and TRBJ2-5; D possibly corresponds to TRBD1 (6 bases). The V gene's germline CDR1 is GTSNPN and CDR2 SVGIG (reference sequence). The CDR3 contains 13 residues. Trimming stripped 0 bases from V and 4 bases from J, with 9 bases between. The chain's CDR3 is CAWSVLRGETQYF. The CDR3 bases are TGTGCCTGGAGTGTACTCAGGGGAGAGACCCAGTACTTC.

This clone has a single count. The chain combines TRBV7-8 with TRBJ2-3; 11 bases are a match to TRBD1. The CDR3 contains 15 residues. Germline lookup yields CDR1 SGHVS and CDR2 FQNEAQ. V shed 4 bases, J shed 6 bases, and the junction held 6 bases outside the gene matches. The CDR3 bases are TGTGCCAGCAGCTCCCGGGACAGGGGGTCTGATACGCAGTATTTT. This encodes CASSSRDRGSDTQYF.

The rearrangement links TRBV4-2 to TRBJ1-4; D unresolved. The germline V and J ends were trimmed by 0 bases and 7 bases, with 12 bases remaining between them. The CDR3 is 15 residues long. CDR1 and CDR2 (germline): LGHNA, YNFKEQ. DNA of the CDR3: TGTGCCAGCAGCCAAGAGGAGGGCCACTCTGAAAAACTGTTTTTT. This codes for CASSQEEGHSEKLFF.

The count of this clone is one. The rearrangement uses TRBV6-5 and TRBJ2-7; no reliable D call. The CDR3 loop spans 13 amino acids. Trimming shortened V by 6 bases and J by 3 bases, and 12 bases separated the two germline ends. Germline CDR1 MNHEY, CDR2 SVGAGI. The CDR3 here is CASRGLDHYEQYF. The CDR3 region has the DNA TGTGCCAGCAGGGGCCTCGATCACTACGAGCAGTACTTC.